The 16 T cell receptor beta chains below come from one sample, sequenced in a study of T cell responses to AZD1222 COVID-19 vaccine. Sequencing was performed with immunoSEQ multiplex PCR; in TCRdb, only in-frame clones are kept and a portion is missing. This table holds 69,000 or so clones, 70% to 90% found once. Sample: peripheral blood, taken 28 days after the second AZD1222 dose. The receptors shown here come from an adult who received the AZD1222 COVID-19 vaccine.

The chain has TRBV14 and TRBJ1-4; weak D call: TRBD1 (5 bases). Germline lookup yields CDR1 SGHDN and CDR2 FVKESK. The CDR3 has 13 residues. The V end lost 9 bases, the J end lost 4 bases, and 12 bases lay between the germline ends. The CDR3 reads CASTAGLNEKLFF. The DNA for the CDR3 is TGTGCCAGTACAGCGGGGCTTAATGAAAAACTGTTTTTT.

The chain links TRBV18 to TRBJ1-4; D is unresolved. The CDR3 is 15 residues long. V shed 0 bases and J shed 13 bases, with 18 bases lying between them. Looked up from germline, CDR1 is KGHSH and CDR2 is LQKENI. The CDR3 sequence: CASSPPAGGKEILFF. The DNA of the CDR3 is TGTGCCAGCTCACCACCGGCGGGCGGCAAGGAGATACTGTTTTTT.

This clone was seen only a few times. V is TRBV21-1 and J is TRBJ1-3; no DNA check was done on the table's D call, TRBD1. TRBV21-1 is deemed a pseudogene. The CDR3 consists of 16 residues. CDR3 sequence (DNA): TGTGCCAGCAGCCCGAGAGATCAGGGCGCCGGAAACACCATATATTTT. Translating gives CASSPRDQGAGNTIYF.

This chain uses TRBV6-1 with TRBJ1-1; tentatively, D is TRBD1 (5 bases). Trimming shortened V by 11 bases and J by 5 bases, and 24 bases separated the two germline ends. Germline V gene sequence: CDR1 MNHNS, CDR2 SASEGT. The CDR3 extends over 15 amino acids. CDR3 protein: CAAHLSSGGKTEAFF. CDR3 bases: TGTGCCGCCCACCTGAGTTCGGGGGGTAAGACTGAAGCTTTCTTT.

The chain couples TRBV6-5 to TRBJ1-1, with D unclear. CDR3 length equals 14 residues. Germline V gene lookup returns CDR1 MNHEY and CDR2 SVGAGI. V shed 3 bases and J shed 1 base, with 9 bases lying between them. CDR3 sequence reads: CASSYDGRNTEAFF. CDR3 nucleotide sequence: TGTGCCAGCAGTTATGACGGCAGGAACACTGAAGCTTTCTTT.

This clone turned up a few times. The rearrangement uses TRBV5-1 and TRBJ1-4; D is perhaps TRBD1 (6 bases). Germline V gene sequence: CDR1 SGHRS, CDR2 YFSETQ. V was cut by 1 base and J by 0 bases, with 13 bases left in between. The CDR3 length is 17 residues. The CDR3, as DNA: TGCGCCAGCAGCTTGACAGGGCCTGGGCCAACTAATGAAAAACTGTTTTTT. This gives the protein CASSLTGPGPTNEKLFF.

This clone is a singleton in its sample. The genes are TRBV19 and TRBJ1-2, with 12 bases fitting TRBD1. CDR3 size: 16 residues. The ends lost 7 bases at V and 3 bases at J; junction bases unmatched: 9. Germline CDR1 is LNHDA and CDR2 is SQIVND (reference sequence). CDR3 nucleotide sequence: TGTGCCAGTATACGAGGGGACAGGGGGCGCCACTATGGCTACACCTTC. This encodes CASIRGDRGRHYGYTF.

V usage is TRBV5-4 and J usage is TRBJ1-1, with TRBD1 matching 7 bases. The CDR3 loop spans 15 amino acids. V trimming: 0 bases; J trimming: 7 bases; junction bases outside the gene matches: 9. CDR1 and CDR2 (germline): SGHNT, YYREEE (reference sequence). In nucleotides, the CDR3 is TGTGCCAGCAGCTTGGATCCATCCGGGACAGATGAAGCTTTCTTT. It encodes CASSLDPSGTDEAFF.

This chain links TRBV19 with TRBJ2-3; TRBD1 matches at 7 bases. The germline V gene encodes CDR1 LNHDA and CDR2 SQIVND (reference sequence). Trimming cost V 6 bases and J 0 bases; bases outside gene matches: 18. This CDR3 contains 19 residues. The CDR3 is CASRPEEDRIPSSTDTQYF. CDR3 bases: TGTGCCAGTAGACCGGAGGAGGACAGGATACCCTCTAGCACAGATACGCAGTATTTT. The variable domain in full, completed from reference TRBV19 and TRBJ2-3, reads DGGITQSPKYLFRKEGQNVTLSCEQNLNHDAMYWYRQDPGQGLRLIYYSQIVNDFQKGDIAEGYSVSREKKESFPLTVTSAQKNPTAFYLCASRPEEDRIPSSTDTQYFGPGTRLTVL.

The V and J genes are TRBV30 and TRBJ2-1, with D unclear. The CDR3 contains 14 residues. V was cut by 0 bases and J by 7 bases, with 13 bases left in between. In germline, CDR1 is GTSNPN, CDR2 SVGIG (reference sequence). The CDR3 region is CAWSVGYGLNEQFF. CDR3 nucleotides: TGTGCCTGGAGTGTCGGATACGGATTGAATGAGCAGTTCTTC.

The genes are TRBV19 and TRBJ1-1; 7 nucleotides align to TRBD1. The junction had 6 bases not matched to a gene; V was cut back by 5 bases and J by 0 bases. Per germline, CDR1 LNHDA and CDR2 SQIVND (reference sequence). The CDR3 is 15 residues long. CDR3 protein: CASSVRQGMNTEAFF. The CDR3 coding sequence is TGTGCCAGTAGTGTGCGACAGGGCATGAACACTGAAGCTTTCTTT.

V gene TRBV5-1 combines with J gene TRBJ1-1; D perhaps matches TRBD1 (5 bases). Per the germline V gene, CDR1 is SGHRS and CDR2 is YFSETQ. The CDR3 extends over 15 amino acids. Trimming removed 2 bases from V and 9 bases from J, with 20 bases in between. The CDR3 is CASSFGGRVGDQAFF. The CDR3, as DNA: TGCGCCAGCAGCTTCGGGGGACGGGTCGGGGACCAAGCTTTCTTT.

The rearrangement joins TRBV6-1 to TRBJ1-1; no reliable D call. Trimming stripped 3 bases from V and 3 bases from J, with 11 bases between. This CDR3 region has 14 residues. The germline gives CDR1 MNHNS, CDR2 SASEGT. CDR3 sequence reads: CASSDSPSHTEAFF. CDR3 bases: TGTGCCAGCAGTGATTCCCCCAGCCACACTGAAGCTTTCTTT.

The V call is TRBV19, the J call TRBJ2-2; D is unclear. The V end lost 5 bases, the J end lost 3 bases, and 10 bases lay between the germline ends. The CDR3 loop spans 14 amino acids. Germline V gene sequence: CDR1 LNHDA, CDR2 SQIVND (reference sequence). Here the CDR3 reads CASSRWGYTGELFF. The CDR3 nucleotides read TGTGCCAGTAGTCGATGGGGTTACACCGGGGAGCTGTTTTTT.

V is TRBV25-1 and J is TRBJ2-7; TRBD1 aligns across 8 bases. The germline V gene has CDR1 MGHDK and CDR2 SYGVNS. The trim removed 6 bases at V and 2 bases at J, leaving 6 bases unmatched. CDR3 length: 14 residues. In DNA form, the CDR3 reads TGTGCCAGCAGGGCTGACAGGGGCGCCTACGAGCAGTACTTC. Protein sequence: CASRADRGAYEQYF.

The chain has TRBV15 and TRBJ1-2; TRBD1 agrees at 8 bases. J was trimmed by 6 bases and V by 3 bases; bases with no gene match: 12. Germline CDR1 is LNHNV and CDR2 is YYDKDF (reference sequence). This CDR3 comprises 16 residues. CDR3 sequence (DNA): TGTGCCACCAGCAGGGAGCCCAGGGGGCGAGCCCATGGCTACACCTTC. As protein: CATSREPRGRAHGYTF.